The 21 T cell receptor beta chains given below trace back to one sample, sequenced in a study of T cells in Graves' hyperthyroidism and ophthalmopathy. The source material, RNA transcripts, was used to amplify TCR beta CDR3 regions. The TCR CDR3 was amplified in a first-round RT-PCR using the HTBI primer set. Via MiXCR, TCRdb re-called the multiplex PCR reads, giving one row per CDR3 protein. The sample lists hundreds of thousands of distinct CDR3 sequences; more than 12% were seen once. Specimen: blood. These receptors all come from a middle-aged man with Graves' ophthalmopathy.

This clonotype occurred many times. This rearrangement joins TRBV9 to TRBJ2-3; 10 bases are a match to TRBD2. The CDR3 loop spans 15 amino acids. Trimming removed 2 bases from V and 4 bases from J; junction bases left unmatched: 4. Germline values: CDR1 SGDLS, CDR2 YYNGEE. The CDR3 here is CASSVLAGVADTQYF. The CDR3, as DNA: TGTGCCAGCAGCGTTCTAGCGGGAGTGGCAGATACGCAGTATTTT.

This clonotype was detected only a few times. This chain connects TRBV19 to TRBJ2-2, with unresolved D. The CDR3 consists of 13 residues. Germline V gene lookup returns CDR1 LNHDA and CDR2 SQIVND (reference sequence). Deletions cut 6 bases from V and 2 bases from J, with 7 bases between. In DNA, the CDR3 is TGTGCCAGTAGGACCCACAACACCGGGGAGCTGTTTTTT. Protein: CASRTHNTGELFF.

This clonotype has ten or more counts. The rearrangement joins TRBV11-1 to TRBJ2-5; 11 nucleotides match TRBD1. CDR3 length equals 17 residues. Germline V gives CDR1 SGHAT, CDR2 FQDESV (reference sequence). Trimming cost V 3 bases and J 5 bases; bases outside gene matches: 11. CDR3 sequence reads: CASSFVRTGGYGETQYF. The CDR3 nucleotides are TGTGCCAGCAGCTTCGTACGGACAGGGGGCTATGGGGAGACCCAGTACTTC.

This chain uses TRBV9 with TRBJ2-5, with 10 nucleotides matching TRBD2. V shed 3 bases and J 4 bases; nucleotides not matched to a gene: 6. The CDR3 is 15 amino acids. In germline, CDR1 is SGDLS, CDR2 YYNGEE. The CDR3 protein is CASSGVSGRGETQYF. The CDR3 DNA sequence: TGTGCCAGCAGCGGTGTCAGCGGGAGGGGAGAGACCCAGTACTTC.

J is TRBJ1-5 and V is TRBV20-1, with unresolved D. This CDR3 is 12 amino acids long. Germline CDR1 is DFQATT and CDR2 is SNEGSKA (reference sequence). The germline V and J ends were trimmed by 6 bases and 1 base, with 7 bases remaining between them. This chain's CDR3 is CSATQSNQPQHF. CDR3 in DNA: TGCAGTGCAACACAGAGCAATCAGCCCCAGCATTTT.

This clonotype was counted at least ten times. This rearrangement joins TRBV11-3 to TRBJ2-2, with unresolved D. Trimming stripped 0 bases from V and 7 bases from J, with 9 bases between. Germline assignment: CDR1 SGHNT and CDR2 YENEEA. CDR3 length equals 14 residues. The CDR3 bases are TGTGCCAGCAGCTTAGATAGGTGGAGCGGGGAGCTGTTTTTT. Its protein product is CASSLDRWSGELFF.

This clonotype was picked up many times. The chain links TRBV14 to TRBJ2-7; D is unclear. Germline V gene data show CDR1 as SGHDN and CDR2 as FVKESK. The CDR3 has 13 residues. V lost 1 base and J 5 bases, leaving 9 bases between the germline ends. The chain's CDR3 is CASSQGWQNEQYF. DNA of the CDR3: TGTGCCAGCAGCCAAGGTTGGCAGAACGAGCAGTACTTC.

The rearrangement joins TRBV25-1 to TRBJ2-7; the D gene is possibly TRBD2 (6 bases). The CDR3 runs to 16 residues. Germline CDR1 reads MGHDK; CDR2 reads SYGVNS. V dropped 3 bases and J dropped 3 bases, with 18 bases sitting between them. The CDR3 sequence is CASSDGRRGGIYEQYF. The CDR3 DNA sequence: TGTGCCAGCAGTGATGGGCGGCGGGGTGGGATCTACGAGCAGTACTTC.

This clonotype was counted at least ten times. V is TRBV2 and J is TRBJ1-1; 7 bases match TRBD1. J lost 0 bases, V lost 5 bases, and 3 bases had no gene match. The length of the CDR3 is 14 residues. Germline loops: CDR1 SNHLY, CDR2 FYNNEI. CDR3 sequence reads: CASSQGGMNTEAFF. CDR3 nucleotides: TGTGCCAGCAGTCAGGGGGGAATGAACACTGAAGCTTTCTTT.

The chain recombines TRBV2 with TRBJ1-2; the D is unclear. The V and J ends lost 10 bases and 1 base respectively, with 16 bases between them. The CDR3 contains 14 residues. CDR1 is SNHLY and CDR2 is FYNNEI in the germline V gene. The chain's CDR3 is CATSQSSVNYGYTF. The CDR3 region has the DNA TGTGCCACCTCTCAGAGCAGCGTTAACTATGGCTACACCTTC.

This clonotype came up many times. The chain recombines TRBV20-1 with TRBJ2-7; 12 bases line up with TRBD2. V trimming: 6 bases; J trimming: 3 bases; junction bases outside the gene matches: 6. The CDR3 consists of 14 residues. The V gene's germline CDR1 is DFQATT and CDR2 SNEGSKA (reference sequence). The CDR3 nucleotides read TGCAGTGCCCCAGGACTAGCGGGGAACTACGAGCAGTACTTC. Protein sequence: CSAPGLAGNYEQYF.

This clonotype was observed many times. The chain joins TRBV28 to TRBJ2-5; D may match TRBD1 or TRBD2 (7 bases each). CDR1 is MDHEN, CDR2 SYDVKM, per germline. V lost 5 bases and J 4 bases, leaving 14 bases between the germline ends. This CDR3 is 14 amino acids long. The DNA of the CDR3 is TGTGCCAGCAGTCGGCAGGGGGGGGTAGAGACCCAGTACTTC. Its protein is CASSRQGGVETQYF.

The gene calls are TRBV7-6 and TRBJ2-3; D not certain. The germline V and J ends were trimmed by 4 bases and 0 bases, with 14 bases remaining between them. The CDR3 runs to 16 residues. Per germline, CDR1 SGHVS and CDR2 FNYEAQ. The CDR3 region has the DNA TGTGCCAGCAGCTCCCCGGCCGCCCCCAGCACAGATACGCAGTATTTT. It encodes CASSSPAAPSTDTQYF.

The chain joins TRBV28 to TRBJ2-1; possible D gene TRBD2, 6 bases. The germline V gene has CDR1 MDHEN and CDR2 SYDVKM. The CDR3 runs to 14 residues. V gave up 4 bases and J gave up 5 bases, with 12 bases separating them. The CDR3 spells CASSYSGVHNEQFF. The CDR3 bases are TGTGCCAGCAGTTATTCGGGAGTACACAATGAGCAGTTCTTC.

The J gene is TRBJ2-3, the V gene TRBV9; D may be TRBD2 (6 bases). Germline V gene lookup returns CDR1 SGDLS and CDR2 YYNGEE. Trimming cost V 1 base and J 4 bases, with 16 bases left between them. The length of the CDR3 is 16 residues. CDR3 coding DNA: TGTGCCAGCAGCGTAATTGGGCGGGGAATCTCAGATACGCAGTATTTT. Encoded protein: CASSVIGRGISDTQYF.

This clonotype was counted ten times or more. The V and J genes are TRBV7-9 and TRBJ2-7; TRBD1 matches at 9 bases. This CDR3 spans 15 amino acids. Germline CDR1 and CDR2: SEHNR and FQNEAQ (reference sequence). J lost 2 bases, V lost 4 bases, and 6 bases had no gene match. The CDR3 DNA reads as TGTGCCAGCAGCTCGCCGGGACAGGGAGCCTACGAGCAGTACTTC. As protein: CASSSPGQGAYEQYF.

This clonotype was seen at least ten times. The rearrangement joins TRBV6-2 or TRBV6-3 to TRBJ2-5; D is ambiguous. The CDR3 is 15 residues long. Germline V gives CDR1 MNHEY, CDR2 SVGEGT. Trimming left V 0 bases short and J 5 bases short, with 13 bases between. The CDR3 region is CASSYSYGAGETQYF. CDR3 sequence (DNA): TGTGCCAGCAGTTACTCGTATGGAGCTGGGGAGACCCAGTACTTC.

V and J are TRBV6-1 and TRBJ2-3; D is possibly TRBD1 (6 bases). The germline V gene encodes CDR1 MNHNS and CDR2 SASEGT. The CDR3 runs to 16 residues. With 7 bases removed from V and 5 bases from J, the gap between germline ends came to 22 bases. CDR3 in DNA: TGTGCCAGCAACTACAGGGCAGGCTCGGTTGGAGATACGCAGTATTTT. Translating it yields CASNYRAGSVGDTQYF.

This chain connects TRBV27 to TRBJ2-3; D might be TRBD2 (5 bases). CDR1 is MNHEY and CDR2 is SMNVEV in the germline V gene (reference sequence). The CDR3 has 15 residues. The germline V and J ends were trimmed by 7 bases and 8 bases, with 22 bases remaining between them. Here the CDR3 reads CASTLGLDFLGTQYF. In DNA, the CDR3 is TGTGCCAGCACACTAGGGCTAGACTTCTTAGGTACGCAGTATTTT.

This clonotype showed up just once. This chain connects TRBV19 to TRBJ2-7; D gene uncertain. The V end lost 1 base, the J end lost 0 bases, and 7 bases lay between the germline ends. In germline, CDR1 is LNHDA, CDR2 SQIVND (reference sequence). The CDR3 spans 14 residues. CDR3 amino acids: CASSIAGGSYEQYF. CDR3 nucleotides: TGTGCCAGTAGTATAGCGGGCGGCTCCTACGAGCAGTACTTC.

This clonotype was seen a few times. The rearrangement joins TRBV2 to TRBJ2-5; no clear D. V lost 6 bases and J 5 bases, leaving 13 bases between the germline ends. Looked up from germline, CDR1 is SNHLY and CDR2 is FYNNEI. The CDR3 has 13 amino acids. The CDR3 DNA reads TGTGCCAGCAGCGCCCCAGTCGGGGAGACCCAGTACTTC. It encodes CASSAPVGETQYF.